These T cell receptor beta chains were read from a single sample in a study of OX40 agonist ivuxolimab in advanced cancers. The table came from immunoSEQ multiplex PCR; TCRdb's copy has only in-frame clones and leaves some out. Here the sample spans some 60,000 clones, 65% to 85% being singletons. The sample here was CD4+ or CD8+ T cells sorted from blood, taken in a trial of the OX40 agonist ivuxolimab. These receptors were collected from an adult with an advanced solid tumor such as melanoma, head and neck, liver or kidney cancer. Each CDR3 is given with its conserved first and last residue. The D gene is left open where the match is weak. Clone size is shown for a subset of rows, as once, few, many or a class of expanded clone.

clone_size: .; v_call: TRBV10-3; j_call: TRBJ2-7; d_call: TRBD2; cdr3_nt: TGTGCCATCAGTGGGGTTAGCGCGGGAGCCTACGAGCAGTACTTC; cdr3_aa: CAISGVSAGAYEQYF
clone_size: .; v_call: TRBV2; j_call: TRBJ1-1; d_call: .; cdr3_nt: TGTGCCAGCAGCTTGGAGCGGAACACTGAAGCTTTCTTT; cdr3_aa: CASSLERNTEAFF
clone_size: .; v_call: TRBV5-4; j_call: TRBJ2-7; d_call: .; cdr3_nt: TGTGCCAGCAGCCACTCCTACGAGCAGTACTTC; cdr3_aa: CASSHSYEQYF
clone_size: .; v_call: TRBV28; j_call: TRBJ2-3; d_call: TRBD2; cdr3_nt: TGTGCCATCGGGACTAGCGGGAGTGATACGCAGTATTTT; cdr3_aa: CAIGTSGSDTQYF
clone_size: .; v_call: TRBV5-1; j_call: TRBJ2-1; d_call: TRBD1; cdr3_nt: TGCGCCAGCAGCTTGGAGCCAGGGGGCTACAATGAGCAGTTCTTC; cdr3_aa: CASSLEPGGYNEQFF
clone_size: .; v_call: TRBV9; j_call: TRBJ2-7; d_call: TRBD2; cdr3_nt: TGTGCCAGCAGCGCTGCAGCGGGAGGGCCGACCTACGAGCAGTACTTC; cdr3_aa: CASSAAAGGPTYEQYF
clone_size: .; v_call: TRBV18; j_call: TRBJ1-3; d_call: .; cdr3_nt: TGTGCCAGCTCATCAACGGGGGGAAACACCATATATTTT; cdr3_aa: CASSSTGGNTIYF
clone_size: few; v_call: TRBV5-1; j_call: TRBJ1-2; d_call: .; cdr3_nt: TGCGCCAGCAGCTTGGTGGCCGCCCGCTATGGCTACACCTTC; cdr3_aa: CASSLVAARYGYTF
clone_size: .; v_call: TRBV5-1; j_call: TRBJ2-3; d_call: .; cdr3_nt: TGCGCCAGCAGCTTGGGGGACACCCGGAGGGATACGCAGTATTTT; cdr3_aa: CASSLGDTRRDTQYF
clone_size: .; v_call: TRBV19; j_call: TRBJ1-1; d_call: .; cdr3_nt: TGTGCCAGTAGTACCCTCTTGGACACTGAAGCTTTCTTT; cdr3_aa: CASSTLLDTEAFF
clone_size: .; v_call: TRBV7-2; j_call: TRBJ2-1; d_call: TRBD2; cdr3_nt: TGTGCCAGCAGCCGAGCGGGAAGCTCCTACAATGAGCAGTTCTTC; cdr3_aa: CASSRAGSSYNEQFF
clone_size: few; v_call: TRBV5-1; j_call: TRBJ1-4; d_call: TRBD1; cdr3_nt: TGCGCCAGCAGCCTTAGGACAGGCGCAACTAATGAAAAACTGTTTTTT; cdr3_aa: CASSLRTGATNEKLFF
clone_size: once; v_call: TRBV13; j_call: TRBJ2-3; d_call: .; cdr3_nt: TGTGCCAGCAGCTCCGGGCGGCGGGCGAGTAACACAGATACGCAGTATTTT; cdr3_aa: CASSSGRRASNTDTQYF
clone_size: .; v_call: TRBV18; j_call: TRBJ2-1; d_call: .; cdr3_nt: TGTGCCAGCTCACCGATGACCGATGAGCAGTTCTTC; cdr3_aa: CASSPMTDEQFF
clone_size: .; v_call: TRBV7-2; j_call: TRBJ1-5; d_call: TRBD1; cdr3_nt: TGTGCCAGCAGCCTCGGGACAGGGGGCTTTCAGCCCCAGCATTTT; cdr3_aa: CASSLGTGGFQPQHF
clone_size: .; v_call: TRBV19; j_call: TRBJ1-2; d_call: .; cdr3_nt: TGTGCCAGTAGTATGGGCGGGGCCATCGGCTACACCTTC; cdr3_aa: CASSMGGAIGYTF
clone_size: .; v_call: TRBV2; j_call: TRBJ2-1; d_call: TRBD2; cdr3_nt: TGTGCCAGCAGGGGGACTAGCGGCTACAATGAGCAGTTCTTC; cdr3_aa: CASRGTSGYNEQFF
clone_size: medium-sized; v_call: TRBV5-6; j_call: TRBJ1-2; d_call: .; cdr3_nt: TGTGCCAGCAGCTTGACACGAGGAAGTGGCTACACCTTC; cdr3_aa: CASSLTRGSGYTF
clone_size: .; v_call: TRBV6-1; j_call: TRBJ1-2; d_call: .; cdr3_nt: TGTGCCAGCAGTGAACAGGTTATCTATGGCTACACCTTC; cdr3_aa: CASSEQVIYGYTF
clone_size: .; v_call: TRBV7-9; j_call: TRBJ2-3; d_call: TRBD2; cdr3_nt: TGTGCCAGCAGGAGGGCTAGCGGGGAGATAGATACGCAGTATTTT; cdr3_aa: CASRRASGEIDTQYF
clone_size: .; v_call: TRBV30; j_call: TRBJ1-1; d_call: TRBD1; cdr3_nt: TGTGCCTGGAGCAGGGGGCGCACTGAAGCTTTCTTT; cdr3_aa: CAWSRGRTEAFF
clone_size: once; v_call: TRBV5-1; j_call: TRBJ2-7; d_call: TRBD1; cdr3_nt: TGCGCCAGCAGCTGGGGGATGGTCGCAGGGGGTTCCTACGAGCAGTACTTC; cdr3_aa: CASSWGMVAGGSYEQYF
clone_size: .; v_call: TRBV18; j_call: TRBJ2-2; d_call: .; cdr3_nt: TGTGCCAGCTCACCACAAGAAAACACCGGGGAGCTGTTTTTT; cdr3_aa: CASSPQENTGELFF
clone_size: .; v_call: TRBV5-1; j_call: TRBJ2-1; d_call: TRBD2; cdr3_nt: TGCGCCAGCAGCCCGAGCGGACTAGCGGGAGGTGCCCAGCAGTTCTTC; cdr3_aa: CASSPSGLAGGAQQFF
clone_size: .; v_call: TRBV5-4; j_call: TRBJ1-1; d_call: TRBD1; cdr3_nt: TGTGCCAGCACCGAGACAGGGGGCACTGAAGCTTTCTTT; cdr3_aa: CASTETGGTEAFF
clone_size: .; v_call: TRBV6-5; j_call: TRBJ1-1; d_call: .; cdr3_nt: TGTGCCAGCAGCAATTTCGACAGTGAAGCTTTCTTT; cdr3_aa: CASSNFDSEAFF
clone_size: .; v_call: TRBV7-3; j_call: TRBJ1-1; d_call: TRBD1; cdr3_nt: TGTGCCAGCAGCTTCTGGGACAGGGGAATGAACACTGAAGCTTTCTTT; cdr3_aa: CASSFWDRGMNTEAFF
clone_size: .; v_call: TRBV7-2; j_call: TRBJ2-3; d_call: .; cdr3_nt: TGTGCCAGCAGCTTAGTCCGAGGGACGCAGTATTTT; cdr3_aa: CASSLVRGTQYF
clone_size: once; v_call: TRBV11-3; j_call: TRBJ2-1; d_call: .; cdr3_nt: TGTGCCAGCAGCCTAGACGGGAGAAACTACAATGAGCAGTTCTTC; cdr3_aa: CASSLDGRNYNEQFF
clone_size: .; v_call: TRBV5-6; j_call: TRBJ2-5; d_call: .; cdr3_nt: TGTGCCAGCAGCTTTGGCCTTCGGGAGACCCAGTACTTC; cdr3_aa: CASSFGLRETQYF
clone_size: .; v_call: TRBV7-6; j_call: TRBJ1-2; d_call: .; cdr3_nt: TGTGCCAGCAGCTCGAGAGGGACCTATGGCTACACCTTC; cdr3_aa: CASSSRGTYGYTF
clone_size: .; v_call: TRBV11-3; j_call: TRBJ2-3; d_call: .; cdr3_nt: TGTGCCAGCAGTTCCGACAGGATGACCACAGATACGCAGTATTTT; cdr3_aa: CASSSDRMTTDTQYF
clone_size: .; v_call: TRBV5-4; j_call: TRBJ2-3; d_call: TRBD2; cdr3_nt: TGTGCCAGCAGCTATAGCGGGTTGGGCACAGATACGCAGTATTTT; cdr3_aa: CASSYSGLGTDTQYF
clone_size: .; v_call: TRBV5-1; j_call: TRBJ1-2; d_call: .; cdr3_nt: TGCGCCAGCAGCTTGGCTGGGCGGGAGTATGGCTACACCTTC; cdr3_aa: CASSLAGREYGYTF
clone_size: once; v_call: TRBV7-2; j_call: TRBJ2-3; d_call: .; cdr3_nt: TGTGCCAGCAGCTTATATCCCCTTTGGGATACGCAGTATTTT; cdr3_aa: CASSLYPLWDTQYF
clone_size: few; v_call: TRBV18; j_call: TRBJ2-1; d_call: .; cdr3_nt: TGTGCCAGCTCACCAGCCAACTCCTACAATGAGCAGTTCTTC; cdr3_aa: CASSPANSYNEQFF
clone_size: .; v_call: TRBV10-1; j_call: TRBJ1-1; d_call: .; cdr3_nt: TGCGCCAGCAGTGCCGCGGGGGTAGGGAACACTGAAGCTTTCTTT; cdr3_aa: CASSAAGVGNTEAFF
clone_size: .; v_call: TRBV7-3; j_call: TRBJ1-3; d_call: TRBD1; cdr3_nt: TGTGCCAGCAGCTTATTCGGACCTGGGACAGGGGGTGGAAACACCATATATTTT; cdr3_aa: CASSLFGPGTGGGNTIYF
clone_size: .; v_call: TRBV19; j_call: TRBJ1-4; d_call: .; cdr3_nt: TGTGCCAGTAGGGCCCTACTAACTAATGAAAAACTGTTTTTT; cdr3_aa: CASRALLTNEKLFF
clone_size: .; v_call: TRBV9; j_call: TRBJ2-3; d_call: .; cdr3_nt: TGTGCCAGCAGCGTAGGTGATAGCAGGGCTTTATATACGCAGTATTTT; cdr3_aa: CASSVGDSRALYTQYF